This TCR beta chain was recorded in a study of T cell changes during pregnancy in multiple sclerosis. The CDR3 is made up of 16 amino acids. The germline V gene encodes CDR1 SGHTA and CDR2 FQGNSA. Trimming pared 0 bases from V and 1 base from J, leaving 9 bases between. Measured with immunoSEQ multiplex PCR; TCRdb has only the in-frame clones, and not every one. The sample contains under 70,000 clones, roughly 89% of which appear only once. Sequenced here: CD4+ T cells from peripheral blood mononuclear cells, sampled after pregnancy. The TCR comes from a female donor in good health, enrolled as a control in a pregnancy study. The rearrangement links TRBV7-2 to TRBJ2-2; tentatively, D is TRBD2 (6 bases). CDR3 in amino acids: CASSLAAGRNTGELFF. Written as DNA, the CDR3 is TGTGCCAGCAGCTTAGCTGCGGGGAGGAACACCGGGGAGCTGTTTTTT.